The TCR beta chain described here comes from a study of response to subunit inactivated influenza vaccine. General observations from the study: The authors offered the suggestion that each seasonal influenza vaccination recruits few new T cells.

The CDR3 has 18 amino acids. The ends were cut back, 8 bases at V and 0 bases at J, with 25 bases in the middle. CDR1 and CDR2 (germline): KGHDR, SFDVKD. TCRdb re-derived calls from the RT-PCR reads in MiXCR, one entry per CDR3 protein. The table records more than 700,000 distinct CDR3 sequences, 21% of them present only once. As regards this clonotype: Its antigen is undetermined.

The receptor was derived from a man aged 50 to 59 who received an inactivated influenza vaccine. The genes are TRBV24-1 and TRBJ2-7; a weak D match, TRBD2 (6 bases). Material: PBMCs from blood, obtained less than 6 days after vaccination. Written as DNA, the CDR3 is TGTGCCACCACCTCCCCAATACTCCGGGACTTTGGCTCCTACGAGCAGTACTTC. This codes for CATTSPILRDFGSYEQYF.